The 32 T cell receptor beta chains below were found in one sample sequenced in a study of blood T cell repertoires in COVID-19. Assay used: immunoSEQ multiplex PCR; TCRdb lists only in-frame clones, some missing. The repertoire holds 150,000 to 200,000 clones, with about nine tenths as singletons. The source material was PBMCs or T cells enriched from blood (not recorded which). These TCRs come from a young woman who had recovered from COVID-19.

The chain joins TRBV27 to TRBJ2-2; 13 nucleotides agree with TRBD2. Per germline, CDR1 MNHEY and CDR2 SMNVEV (reference sequence). V lost 5 bases to trimming and J lost 6 bases; unmatched junction nucleotides: 3. The CDR3 consists of 15 residues. CDR3 region: CASSILAGGAGELFF. The CDR3 DNA sequence: TGTGCCAGCAGTATACTAGCGGGAGGGGCCGGGGAGCTGTTTTTT.

This sequence joins TRBV7-9 and TRBJ2-1; possibly TRBD2 for D (5 bases). Germline-derived CDR1 and CDR2 are SEHNR and FQNEAQ (reference sequence). The CDR3 covers 16 residues. V was clipped by 5 bases and J by 4 bases, with 18 bases between them. Here the CDR3 reads CASSQRLRAGYNEQFF. Here the CDR3 DNA reads TGTGCCAGCAGCCAGCGTTTGAGGGCCGGTTACAATGAGCAGTTCTTC.

V usage is TRBV30 and J usage is TRBJ2-1; TRBD2 aligns across 8 bases. V dropped 0 bases and J dropped 10; count of bases not matched to a gene: 14. The CDR3 has 16 amino acids. Germline CDR1 reads GTSNPN; CDR2 reads SVGIG (reference sequence). This CDR3 reads CAWSVGLAGHLGEQFF. The CDR3 DNA reads TGTGCCTGGAGTGTAGGGTTAGCGGGACACCTAGGGGAGCAGTTCTTC.

The genes are TRBV2 and TRBJ2-7; TRBD1 aligns across 10 bases. The CDR3 length is 14 residues. Germline V lookup: CDR1 SNHLY, CDR2 FYNNEI. Unmatched junction bases numbered 4, after V lost 4 bases and J lost 4 bases. The CDR3 loop is CASSAGQGVYEQYF. In DNA, the CDR3 is TGTGCCAGCAGTGCCGGACAGGGGGTGTACGAGCAGTACTTC.

The genes are TRBV6-6 and TRBJ1-6; possible D gene TRBD1, 6 bases. Trimming shortened V by 5 bases and J by 7 bases, and 9 bases separated the two germline ends. Germline V CDR1 and CDR2: MNHNY, SVGAGI (reference sequence). This CDR3 is 13 amino acids long. For the CDR3, the DNA is TGTGCCAGCAGTCCAGGGGTGAATTCACCCCTCCACTTT. It is translated as CASSPGVNSPLHF.

This sequence joins TRBV5-1 and TRBJ2-5; D possibly corresponds to TRBD1 (5 bases). Trimming pared 3 bases from V and 4 bases from J, leaving 16 bases between. This CDR3 has 15 residues. Germline values: CDR1 SGHRS, CDR2 YFSETQ. The CDR3 loop reads CASSSTRGQGETQYF. The CDR3 nucleotides read TGCGCCAGCAGCTCAACCCGCGGCCAGGGAGAGACCCAGTACTTC. The variable domain in full, with the rest retrieved from reference TRBV5-1 and TRBJ2-5, is KAGVTQTPRYLIKTRGQQVTLSCSPISGHRSVSWYQQTPGQGLQFLFEYFSETQRNKGNFPGRFSGRQFSNSRSEMNVSTLELGDSALYLCASSSTRGQGETQYFGPGTRLLVL.

The rearrangement links TRBV15 to TRBJ2-1; 7 positions agree with TRBD2. Unmatched junction bases numbered 1, after V lost 2 bases and J lost 6 bases. The CDR3 loop spans 13 amino acids. Germline V gene data show CDR1 as LNHNV and CDR2 as YYDKDF (reference sequence). As DNA, the CDR3 is TGTGCCACCAGCAGAAGCGGGATCAATGAGCAGTTCTTC. Its protein is CATSRSGINEQFF. Filled out from reference TRBV15 and TRBJ2-1, the complete variable domain reads DAMVIQNPRYQVTQFGKPVTLSCSQTLNHNVMYWYQQKSSQAPKLLFHYYDKDFNNEADTPDNFQSRRPNTSFCFLDIRSPGLGDTAMYLCATSRSGINEQFFGPGTRLTVL.

This chain links TRBV7-9 with TRBJ2-1, with TRBD2 identical over 7 bases. V lost 5 bases and J lost 6; bases outside the gene matches: 10. This CDR3 spans 15 amino acids. Germline V gene sequence: CDR1 SEHNR, CDR2 FQNEAQ (reference sequence). The CDR3, as DNA: TGTGCCAGCAGCCACCGGGACTATCCTTCCAATGAGCAGTTCTTC. Protein: CASSHRDYPSNEQFF.

The chain carries TRBV28 and TRBJ1-4; no definite D call. V lost 4 bases and J 8 bases, leaving 17 bases between the germline ends. CDR3 length: 15 residues. Germline lookup yields CDR1 MDHEN and CDR2 SYDVKM. CDR3: CASSSGRGGREKLFF. CDR3 nucleotide sequence: TGTGCCAGCAGTTCTGGTAGAGGAGGGAGAGAAAAACTGTTTTTT. Complete variable domain (other parts from reference TRBV28 and TRBJ1-4): DVKVTQSSRYLVKRTGEKVFLECVQDMDHENMFWYRQDPGLGLRLIYFSYDVKMKEKGDIPEGYSVSREKKERFSLILESASTNQTSMYLCASSSGRGGREKLFFGSGTQLSVL.

This clone was found a few times. The chain carries TRBV4-2 and TRBJ2-7; 7 nucleotides align to TRBD2. This CDR3 is 15 amino acids long. Germline V CDR1 and CDR2: LGHNA, YNFKEQ. V gave up 0 bases and J gave up 3 bases; unmatched junction bases: 5. CDR3 loop: CASSQDGASGYEQYF. Here the CDR3 DNA reads TGTGCCAGCAGCCAAGATGGCGCTAGCGGCTACGAGCAGTACTTC.

This clone was found a few times. The chain joins TRBV11-2 to TRBJ1-2, with no clear D. From germline, CDR1 is SGHAT and CDR2 FQNNGV. V lost 1 base to trimming and J lost 4 bases, with 10 bases between them. The CDR3 loop spans 14 amino acids. The CDR3 DNA is TGTGCCAGCAGCTTAGTTTCCCGCAGCTATGGCTACACCTTC. It codes for CASSLVSRSYGYTF.

V usage is TRBV5-4 and J usage is TRBJ2-5, with TRBD1 as a possible D gene (6 bases). The CDR3 extends over 13 amino acids. Trimming took off 4 bases at V and 4 bases at J, with 11 bases between the two ends. CDR1 and CDR2 from the germline V gene are SGHNT and YYREEE (reference sequence). The CDR3 bases are TGTGCCAGCAGCCCGGACAGTCGAGAGACCCAGTACTTC. Residues: CASSPDSRETQYF.

The chain has TRBV13 and TRBJ2-3; D is perhaps TRBD2 (7 bases). Trimming took off 5 bases at V and 1 base at J, with 13 bases between the two ends. Germline V gene lookup returns CDR1 PRHDT and CDR2 FYEKMQ (reference sequence). This CDR3 region has 15 residues. This CDR3 reads CASSPGGRGTDTQYF. As DNA, the CDR3 is TGTGCCAGCAGCCCCGGGGGGCGGGGCACAGATACGCAGTATTTT.

The rearrangement uses TRBV20-1 and TRBJ2-1; D perhaps matches TRBD1 (5 bases). The CDR3 spans 11 residues. The V gene lost 1 base and the J gene lost 8 bases, with 6 bases spanning the gap. Germline V gene lookup returns CDR1 DFQATT and CDR2 SNEGSKA (reference sequence). CDR3: CSARGGHEQFF. In DNA, the CDR3 is TGCAGTGCTAGAGGGGGCCATGAGCAGTTCTTC.

The gene calls are TRBV7-8 and TRBJ2-1; TRBD2 matches 11 bases. V gave up 0 bases and J gave up 16 bases; unmatched junction bases: 5. The V gene's germline CDR1 is SGHVS and CDR2 FQNEAQ. The CDR3 has 13 amino acids. The CDR3, as DNA: TGTGCCAGCAGCTTAGCGGGACTAGCGGTTTCATTCTTC. It is translated as CASSLAGLAVSFF.

The chain carries TRBV28 and TRBJ2-7, with 9 nucleotides matching TRBD2. The germline gives CDR1 MDHEN, CDR2 SYDVKM. The CDR3 is 16 residues long. J lost 2 bases, V lost 7 bases, and 12 bases had no gene match. The CDR3 DNA sequence: TGTGCCAGCACCCAAGGGGGCCTAGCGGGAACCTACGAGCAGTACTTC. It codes for CASTQGGLAGTYEQYF.

The chain carries TRBV4-2 and TRBJ2-5, with 8 bases lining up with TRBD2. This CDR3 spans 16 amino acids. CDR1 is LGHNA, CDR2 YNFKEQ, per germline. V dropped 0 bases and J dropped 4; count of bases not matched to a gene: 7. CDR3: CASSQEWGLAGETQYF. CDR3 in DNA: TGTGCCAGCAGCCAAGAGTGGGGGCTAGCGGGAGAGACCCAGTACTTC.

The chain couples TRBV10-3 to TRBJ2-3; D is ambiguous. CDR1 and CDR2 (germline): ENHRY, SYGVKD. The CDR3 is 16 residues long. The germline V and J ends were trimmed by 2 bases and 2 bases, with 14 bases remaining between them. DNA for the CDR3: TGTGCCATCAGTGAGCTATCGGTCACCGACACAGATACGCAGTATTTT. Translated, it gives CAISELSVTDTDTQYF.

This chain connects TRBV10-1 to TRBJ1-3; TRBD1 matches 7 bases. This CDR3 comprises 18 residues. Trimming cost V 4 bases and J 0 bases; bases outside gene matches: 12. CDR1 and CDR2 from the germline V gene are WNHNN and SYGVQD (reference sequence). This CDR3 is CASSGTGTDSNSGNTIYF. Written as DNA, the CDR3 is TGCGCCAGCAGTGGAACCGGGACAGACTCAAACTCTGGAAACACCATATATTTT.

The chain's CDR3 is CASSLLGDRGYGYTF. The DNA for the CDR3 is TGTGCCAGCAGCCTACTTGGGGACAGGGGCTATGGCTACACCTTC. This sequence joins TRBV3-1 (or the pseudogene TRBV3-2) and TRBJ1-2; 10 nucleotides match TRBD1. The germline CDR1 and CDR2 sequences are LGHDT and YNNKEL (reference sequence). The CDR3 contains 15 residues. With V trimmed by 4 bases and J by 4 bases, 6 bases remained unmatched.

The rearrangement links TRBV2 to TRBJ2-3; 7 bases align to TRBD2. CDR1 and CDR2 from the germline V gene are SNHLY and FYNNEI. V shed 8 bases and J 5 bases; nucleotides not matched to a gene: 7. CDR3 length: 13 residues. Here the CDR3 reads CASLGRERDTQYF. CDR3 nucleotides: TGTGCCAGCTTGGGGCGGGAGCGAGATACGCAGTATTTT.

CDR3 coding DNA: TGTGCCAGCAGTTTCTGGCCGATTGCTCACGAGCAGTACTTC. Amino acids: CASSFWPIAHEQYF. This chain links TRBV28 with TRBJ2-7; D is undetermined. The V gene lost 3 bases and the J gene lost 5 bases, with 14 bases spanning the gap. This CDR3 spans 14 amino acids. The germline V gene encodes CDR1 MDHEN and CDR2 SYDVKM.

The chain employs TRBV27 and TRBJ1-4, with 7 bases that match TRBD1. V was pared by 7 bases and J by 8 bases, with 7 bases of the junction left unmatched. CDR3 length equals 13 residues. CDR1 and CDR2 (germline): MNHEY, SMNVEV (reference sequence). CDR3 coding DNA: TGTGCCAGCACTCGACAGGGTTCGGAAAAACTGTTTTTT. Residues: CASTRQGSEKLFF.

The V gene is TRBV18, the J gene TRBJ2-7; 14 bases are a match to TRBD2. The CDR3 is 16 residues long. With 0 bases clipped from V and 5 bases from J, the junction kept 3 bases outside the gene matches. CDR1 is KGHSH, CDR2 LQKENI, per germline. This CDR3 is CASSPPGLAGDHEQYF. In DNA, the CDR3 is TGTGCCAGCTCACCACCGGGACTAGCGGGAGACCACGAGCAGTACTTC.

The chain couples TRBV9 to TRBJ2-1; 7 positions agree with TRBD2. Germline CDR1 is SGDLS and CDR2 is YYNGEE. Trimming at V came to 7 bases and at J to 5 bases, leaving 15 bases not matched to a gene. CDR3 size: 16 residues. In DNA form, the CDR3 reads TGTGCCAGCGGCTCGGTGACAAGCGGGAAAGACAATGAGCAGTTCTTC. Translated: CASGSVTSGKDNEQFF.

The chain has TRBV28 and TRBJ1-3; D not certain. This CDR3 contains 16 residues. Trimming shortened V by 3 bases and J by 0 bases, and 12 bases separated the two germline ends. From germline, CDR1 is MDHEN and CDR2 SYDVKM. DNA of the CDR3: TGTGCCAGCAGTTTCCCAGGCCTAAACTCTGGAAACACCATATATTTT. Translated, it gives CASSFPGLNSGNTIYF.

The rearrangement joins TRBV18 to TRBJ1-2; 8 nucleotides match TRBD1. Germline V gives CDR1 KGHSH, CDR2 LQKENI. The CDR3 sequence is 18 residues long. V gave up 2 bases and J gave up 3 bases; unmatched junction bases: 14. The CDR3 reads CASSPIGPHQGADYGYTF. The CDR3 nucleotides read TGTGCCAGCTCACCAATAGGGCCCCACCAGGGGGCTGACTATGGCTACACCTTC.

In its sample, this clone was seen once. The chain uses TRBV28 and TRBJ2-3; TRBD2 aligns across 9 bases. Germline CDR1 is MDHEN and CDR2 is SYDVKM. This CDR3 comprises 19 residues. V trimming: 4 bases; J trimming: 0 bases; junction bases outside the gene matches: 14. Here the CDR3 reads CASSSPFGGREGSTDTQYF. In DNA, the CDR3 is TGTGCCAGCAGTTCACCCTTCGGTGGGCGGGAGGGTAGCACAGATACGCAGTATTTT.

Only one count was recorded for this clone. The rearrangement uses TRBV6-2 or TRBV6-3 and TRBJ1-4; maybe TRBD1 (6 bases). The V and J ends lost 2 bases and 5 bases respectively, with 12 bases between them. The germline V gene encodes CDR1 MNHEY and CDR2 SVGEGT. This CDR3 spans 15 amino acids. The CDR3 sequence: CASSYPRTANEKLFF. In DNA form, the CDR3 reads TGTGCCAGCAGTTACCCTCGGACAGCAAATGAAAAACTGTTTTTT.

The genes are TRBV9 and TRBJ2-2; no firm D call. Deletions cut 3 bases from V and 2 bases from J, with 14 bases between. Germline lookup yields CDR1 SGDLS and CDR2 YYNGEE. There are 16 residues in the CDR3. Written as DNA, the CDR3 is TGTGCCAGCAGCGGTAGCCCGATCTTAAACACCGGGGAGCTGTTTTTT. This codes for CASSGSPILNTGELFF.

The chain links TRBV5-1 to TRBJ2-7, with TRBD2 as a possible D gene (5 bases). V dropped 5 bases and J dropped 8 bases, with 17 bases sitting between them. This CDR3 is built from 13 residues. CDR1 SGHRS and CDR2 YFSETQ come from the germline V gene. CDR3 amino acids: CASRDDGLAKQYF. The CDR3 DNA follows: TGCGCCAGCAGGGATGACGGATTAGCGAAGCAGTACTTC.

The chain combines TRBV3-1 (or the pseudogene TRBV3-2) with TRBJ2-3; 8 nucleotides match TRBD2. V trimming: 5 bases; J trimming: 3 bases; junction bases outside the gene matches: 7. The CDR3 length is 15 residues. Germline V gene lookup returns CDR1 LGHDT and CDR2 YNNKEL (reference sequence). In DNA, the CDR3 is TGTGCCAGCAGCTCGTTAGCGGGAAGTACAGATACGCAGTATTTT. The encoded protein is CASSSLAGSTDTQYF.